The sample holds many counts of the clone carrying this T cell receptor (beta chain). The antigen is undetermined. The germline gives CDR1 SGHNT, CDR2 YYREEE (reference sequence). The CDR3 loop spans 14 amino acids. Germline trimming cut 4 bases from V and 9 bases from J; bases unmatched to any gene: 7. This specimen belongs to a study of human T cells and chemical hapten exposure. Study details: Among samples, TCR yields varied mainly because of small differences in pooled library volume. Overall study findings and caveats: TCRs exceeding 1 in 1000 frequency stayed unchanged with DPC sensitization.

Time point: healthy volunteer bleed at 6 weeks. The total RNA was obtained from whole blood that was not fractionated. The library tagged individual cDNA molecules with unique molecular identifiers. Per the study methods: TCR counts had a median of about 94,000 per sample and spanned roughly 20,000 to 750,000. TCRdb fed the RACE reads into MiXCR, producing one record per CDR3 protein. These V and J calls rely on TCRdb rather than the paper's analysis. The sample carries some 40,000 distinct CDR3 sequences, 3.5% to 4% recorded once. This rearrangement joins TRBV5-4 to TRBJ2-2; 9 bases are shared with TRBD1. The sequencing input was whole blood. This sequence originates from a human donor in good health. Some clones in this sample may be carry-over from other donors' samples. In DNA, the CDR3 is TGTGCCAGCAGCCCGCGACAGGGGGGGAGGGAGCTGTTTTTT. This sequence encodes CASSPRQGGRELFF. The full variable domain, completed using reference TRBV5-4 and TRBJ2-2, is ETGVTQSPTHLIKTRGQQVTLRCSSQSGHNTVSWYQQALGQGPQFIFQYYREEENGRGNFPPRFSGLQFPNYSSELNVNALELDDSALYLCASSPRQGGRELFFGEGSRLTVL.